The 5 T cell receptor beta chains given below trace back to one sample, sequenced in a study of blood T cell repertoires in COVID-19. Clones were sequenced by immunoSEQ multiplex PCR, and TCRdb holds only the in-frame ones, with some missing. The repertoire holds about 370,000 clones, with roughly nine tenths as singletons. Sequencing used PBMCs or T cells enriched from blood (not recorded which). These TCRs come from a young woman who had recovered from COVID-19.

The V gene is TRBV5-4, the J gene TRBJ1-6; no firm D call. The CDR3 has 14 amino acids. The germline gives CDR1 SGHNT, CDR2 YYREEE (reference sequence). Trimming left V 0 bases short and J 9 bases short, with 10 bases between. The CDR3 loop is CASSLGIESSPLHF. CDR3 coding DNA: TGTGCCAGCAGCTTGGGAATCGAGAGTTCACCCCTCCACTTT. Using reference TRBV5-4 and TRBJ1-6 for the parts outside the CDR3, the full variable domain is ETGVTQSPTHLIKTRGQQVTLRCSSQSGHNTVSWYQQALGQGPQFIFQYYREEENGRGNFPPRFSGLQFPNYSSELNVNALELDDSALYLCASSLGIESSPLHFGNGTRLTVT.

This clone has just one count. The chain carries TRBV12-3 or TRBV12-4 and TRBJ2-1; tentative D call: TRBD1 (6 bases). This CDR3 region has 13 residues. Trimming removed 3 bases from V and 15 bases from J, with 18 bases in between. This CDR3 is CASSFSPGQRTFF. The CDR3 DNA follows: TGTGCCAGCAGTTTCTCTCCGGGACAAAGGACGTTCTTC.

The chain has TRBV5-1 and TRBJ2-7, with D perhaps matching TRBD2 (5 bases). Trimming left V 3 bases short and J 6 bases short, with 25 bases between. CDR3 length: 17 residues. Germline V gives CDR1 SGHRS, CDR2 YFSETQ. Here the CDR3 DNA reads TGCGCCAGCAGCTCCGGACGGACTGGTAGCCGTTTTTTCGAGCAGTACTTC. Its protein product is CASSSGRTGSRFFEQYF.

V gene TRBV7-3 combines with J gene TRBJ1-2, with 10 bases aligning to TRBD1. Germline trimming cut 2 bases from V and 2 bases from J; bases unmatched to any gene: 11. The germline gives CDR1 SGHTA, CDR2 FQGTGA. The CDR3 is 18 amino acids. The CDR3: CASSLGGFGGQGNYGYTF. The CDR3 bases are TGTGCCAGCAGCTTAGGCGGGTTTGGGGGACAGGGGAACTATGGCTACACCTTC.

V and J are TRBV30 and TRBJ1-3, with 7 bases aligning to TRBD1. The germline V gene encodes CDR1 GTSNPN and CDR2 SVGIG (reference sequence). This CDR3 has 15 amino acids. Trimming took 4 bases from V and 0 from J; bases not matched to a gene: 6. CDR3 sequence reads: CAWKDRSLSGNTIYF. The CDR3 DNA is TGTGCCTGGAAGGACAGGTCCCTCTCTGGAAACACCATATATTTT.